Listed here is a single T cell receptor (beta chain). Its target is unknown. The sample belongs to a study of T cells in localized non-small cell lung cancer. Clones were sequenced by immunoSEQ multiplex PCR, and TCRdb holds only the in-frame ones, with some missing. The data contain 40,000 or so clones, about 76% of them singletons. The CDR3 consists of 16 residues. Germline V lookup: CDR1 MDHEN, CDR2 SYDVKM. Trimming took 4 bases from V and 2 from J; bases not matched to a gene: 6. Points from the study as a whole: The study sequenced only one region of the tumor. As a result, intratumor heterogeneity could not be excluded and remains possible. Blood T cell density predicted longer survival; adjacent-lung clonality, shorter.

The material sequenced was PBMCs, taken before any cancer treatment. The TCR originated in a woman aged 35 to 70 with stage II squamous cell lung carcinoma. The rearrangement uses TRBV28 and TRBJ2-7; 12 nucleotides line up with TRBD2. CDR3 in amino acids: CASSSLAGGYPYEQYF. CDR3 nucleotide sequence: TGTGCCAGCAGTTCCCTAGCGGGAGGGTACCCCTACGAGCAGTACTTC.